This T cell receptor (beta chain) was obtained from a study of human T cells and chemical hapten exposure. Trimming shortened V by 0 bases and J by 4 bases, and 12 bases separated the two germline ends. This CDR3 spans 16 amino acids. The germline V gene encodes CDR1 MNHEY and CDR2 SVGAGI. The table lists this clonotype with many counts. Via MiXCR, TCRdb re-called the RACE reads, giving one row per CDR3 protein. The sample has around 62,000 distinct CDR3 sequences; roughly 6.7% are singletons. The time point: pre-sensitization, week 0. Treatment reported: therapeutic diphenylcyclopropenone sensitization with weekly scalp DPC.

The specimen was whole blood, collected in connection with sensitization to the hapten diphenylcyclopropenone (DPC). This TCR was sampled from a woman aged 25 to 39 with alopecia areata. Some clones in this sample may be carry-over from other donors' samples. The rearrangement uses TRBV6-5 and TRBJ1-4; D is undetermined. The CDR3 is CASSYSYGGLNEKLFF. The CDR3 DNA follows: TGTGCCAGCAGTTACTCTTATGGCGGACTTAATGAAAAACTGTTTTTT.